These T cell receptor beta chains were read from a single sample in a study of T cells expressing NK-cell markers. From its re-call of the 5' RACE reads, TCRdb lists each CDR3 protein once, without DNA. The listing records about 160,000 distinct CDR3 sequences. The sequencing input was blood T cells: a sorted CD56 or NKG2C T cell subset, CD4+ or CD8+ T cells, or bulk PBMC T cells (not recorded which). The receptors shown here come from a woman aged 18 to 75 in good health. CDR3s include the opening cysteine and the closing phenylalanine or tryptophan. Fields, in order: V gene, J gene, CDR3 protein.

>TRBV29-1|TRBJ2-2
CSGGLDFTGELFF
>TRBV12-3/TRBV12-4|TRBJ2-7
CASSPRMASYEQYF
>TRBV14|TRBJ2-1
CASSQVGLAGARKQFF
>TRBV6-2/TRBV6-3|TRBJ2-3
CASSYWSGTTDTQYF
>TRBV29-1|TRBJ2-3
CSVVVAGGSTDTQYF
>TRBV3-1|TRBJ1-1
CASSRNGQGSAEAFF
>TRBV20-1|TRBJ2-1
CSARPGTPDYNEQFF
>TRBV9|TRBJ2-3
CASSIDRDTQYF
>TRBV7-6|TRBJ2-7
CASSSRGAGTSYEQYF
>TRBV12-3/TRBV12-4|TRBJ2-4
CASSLAQKNIQYF
>TRBV5-1|TRBJ2-1
CASSLVPAGINNEQFF
>TRBV5-1|TRBJ1-2
CASSLEPGSPYYGYTF
>TRBV27|TRBJ2-1
CASSLGRRTSGRPSNEQFF
>TRBV20-1|TRBJ2-1
CSARGSGNYNEQFF
>TRBV28|TRBJ2-2
CASSSTGYTGELFF
>TRBV6-1|TRBJ2-1
CASSSTGLAGVNEQFF
>TRBV28|TRBJ1-2
CASSSPSGLSYGYTF
>TRBV9|TRBJ2-3
CASSGTSGKHTDTQYF
>TRBV12-3/TRBV12-4|TRBJ2-2
CASRAGQITGELFF
>TRBV5-1|TRBJ2-7
CASSLGVTDEQYF
>TRBV2|TRBJ2-1
CASSYPAQGINEQFF
>TRBV5-1|TRBJ1-1
CASSPYGQQNTEAFF
>TRBV3-1|TRBJ2-1
CASSQATPGLAGNEQFF
>TRBV29-1|TRBJ2-1
CSVDKTSGRATEQFF
>TRBV5-1|TRBJ2-4
CASSPQTSGRAKNIQYF
>TRBV24-1|TRBJ2-5
CATRERGGRETQYF
>TRBV19|TRBJ2-7
CASSMLGTSGMVEQYF
>TRBV5-1|TRBJ2-4
CASSLDTGGPTDIQYF
>TRBV7-9|TRBJ1-1
CASSASRAEAFF
>TRBV7-9|TRBJ1-2
CASSFSSGGLDYGYTF
>TRBV5-1|TRBJ1-5
CASSLAPEEPQHF
>TRBV19|TRBJ2-7
CATAGTALGEQYF
>TRBV6-1|TRBJ2-1
CASRDSAVDEQFF
>TRBV20-1|TRBJ2-3
CSVGGSSTDTQYF
>TRBV7-6|TRBJ1-2
CASSLQGAGYGYTF
>TRBV12-3/TRBV12-4|TRBJ2-1
CASRNPGRGDEQFF
>TRBV20-1|TRBJ2-1
CSATLAGGPYLGQFDNEQFF
>TRBV5-1|TRBJ2-1
CASSSFGGGESYNEQFF
>TRBV20-1|TRBJ1-4
CSASNRGANEKLFF
>TRBV6-1|TRBJ2-5
CASSQGTSGRQETQYF
>TRBV12-3/TRBV12-4|TRBJ2-1
CASSLAGTRVYNEQFF
>TRBV14|TRBJ2-2
CASSPVRGAGTGELFF
>TRBV29-1|TRBJ2-3
CSASSAGVATDTQYF
>TRBV3-1|TRBJ1-4
CASSQQERINEKLFF
>TRBV7-6|TRBJ1-5
CASSSQAGQGAQPQHF
>TRBV27|TRBJ1-1
CASTPPRVGNTEAFF
>TRBV3-1|TRBJ1-2
CASGRDTYGYTF